Below are 4 T cell receptor beta chains sequenced from a single sample in a study of radiotherapy plus CTLA-4 blockade in lung cancer. Clones were sequenced by immunoSEQ multiplex PCR, and TCRdb holds only the in-frame ones, with some missing. The sample holds around 44,000 clones, about 86% seen once. This specimen was peripheral blood, taken from a patient treated with radiotherapy plus ipilimumab. Every receptor here comes from a human donor with non-small cell lung cancer that progressed on radiotherapy plus ipilimumab. Some clones in this sample may be carry-over from other donors' samples.

V and J are TRBV10-1 and TRBJ1-5, with TRBD1 as a possible D gene (5 bases). The CDR3 runs to 19 residues. Between the trimmed V and J ends, which lost 0 bases and 1 base, there was a span of 19 bases. Germline CDR1 WNHNN, CDR2 SYGVQD (reference sequence). The CDR3 bases are TGCGCCAGCAGTGAGTCTTTCAGGGTGGGGCAGGAAAGCAATCAGCCCCAGCATTTT. Translating it yields CASSESFRVGQESNQPQHF.

Concerning this clone itself: Other nucleotide sequences in the sample specify the same CDR3. J is TRBJ2-1 and V is TRBV7-2; the D gene is possibly TRBD1 (5 bases). Looked up from germline, CDR1 is SGHTA and CDR2 is FQGNSA. The V and J ends lost 5 bases and 5 bases respectively, with 10 bases between them. The CDR3 runs to 13 residues. The DNA of the CDR3 is TGTGCCAGCAGCGCTGGACACAACAATGAGCAGTTCTTC. It encodes CASSAGHNNEQFF.

This chain links TRBV9 with TRBJ2-1; D is unresolved. Trimming shortened V by 0 bases and J by 10 bases, and 14 bases separated the two germline ends. The CDR3 sequence is 14 residues long. Per the germline V gene, CDR1 is SGDLS and CDR2 is YYNGEE. The CDR3 bases are TGTGCCAGCAGCGTAGGCCTACCCACCGGGGAGCAGTTCTTC. Translated, it gives CASSVGLPTGEQFF.

The gene calls are TRBV11-2 and TRBJ2-2; tentatively, D is TRBD1 (6 bases). V lost 5 bases, J lost 6 bases, and 19 bases lay in between. The CDR3 consists of 16 residues. Germline V CDR1 and CDR2: SGHAT, FQNNGV. CDR3 region: CASSEGAGYRAGELFF. The DNA for the CDR3 is TGTGCCAGCAGCGAAGGGGCAGGTTACAGGGCCGGGGAGCTGTTTTTT.